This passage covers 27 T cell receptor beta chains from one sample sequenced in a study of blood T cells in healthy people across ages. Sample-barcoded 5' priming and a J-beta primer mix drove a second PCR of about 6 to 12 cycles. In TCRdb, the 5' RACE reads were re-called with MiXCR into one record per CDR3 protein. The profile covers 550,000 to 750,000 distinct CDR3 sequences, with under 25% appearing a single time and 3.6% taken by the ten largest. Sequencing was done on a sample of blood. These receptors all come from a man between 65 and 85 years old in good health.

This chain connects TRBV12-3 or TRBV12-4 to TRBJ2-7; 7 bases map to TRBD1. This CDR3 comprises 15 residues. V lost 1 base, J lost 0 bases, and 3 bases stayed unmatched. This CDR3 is CASSLGTGISYEQYF. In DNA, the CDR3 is TGTGCCAGCAGTTTAGGGACAGGAATCTCCTACGAGCAGTACTTC.

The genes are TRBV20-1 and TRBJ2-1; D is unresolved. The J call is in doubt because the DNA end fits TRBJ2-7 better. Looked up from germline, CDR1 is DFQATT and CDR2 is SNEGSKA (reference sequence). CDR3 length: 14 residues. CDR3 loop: CSARVQPRTYEQYF. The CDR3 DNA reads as TGCAGTGCTAGAGTGCAGCCACGTACCTACGAGCAGTACTTC.

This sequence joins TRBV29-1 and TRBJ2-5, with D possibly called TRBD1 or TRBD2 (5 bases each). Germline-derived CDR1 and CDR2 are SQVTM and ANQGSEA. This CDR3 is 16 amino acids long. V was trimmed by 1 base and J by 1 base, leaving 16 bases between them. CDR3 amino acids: CSVEGTLGVIQETQYF. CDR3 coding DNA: TGCAGCGTTGAAGGGACGTTGGGGGTAATCCAAGAGACCCAGTACTTC.

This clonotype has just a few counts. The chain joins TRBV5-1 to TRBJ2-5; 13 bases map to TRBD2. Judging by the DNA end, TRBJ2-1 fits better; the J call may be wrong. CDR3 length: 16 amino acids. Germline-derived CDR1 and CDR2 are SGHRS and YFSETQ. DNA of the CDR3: TGCGCCAGCAGCTCAGAAGGACTAGCGGGAGCTGGTGAGCAGTTCTTC. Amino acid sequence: CASSSEGLAGAGEQFF.

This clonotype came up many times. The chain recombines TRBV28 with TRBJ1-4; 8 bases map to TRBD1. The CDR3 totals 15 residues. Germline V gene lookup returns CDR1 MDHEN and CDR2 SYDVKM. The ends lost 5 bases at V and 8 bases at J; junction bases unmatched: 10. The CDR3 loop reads CASSQQGALGEKLFF. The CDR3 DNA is TGTGCCAGCAGTCAGCAGGGGGCCTTGGGGGAAAAACTGTTTTTT.

The CDR3 region has the DNA TGTGCCAGCAGCCAACTAGCGGGAGGGGATACGCAGTATTTT. This translates into CASSQLAGGDTQYF. The V gene is TRBV14, the J gene TRBJ2-3; 12 bases map to TRBD2. CDR1 SGHDN and CDR2 FVKESK come from the germline V gene. The CDR3 loop spans 14 amino acids. V was pared by 2 bases and J by 6 bases, with 0 bases of the junction left unmatched.

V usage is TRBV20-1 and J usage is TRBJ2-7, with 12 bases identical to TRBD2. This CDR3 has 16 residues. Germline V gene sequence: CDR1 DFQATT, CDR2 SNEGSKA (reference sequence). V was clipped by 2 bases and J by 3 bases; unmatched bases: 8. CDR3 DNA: TGCAGTGCTAGACCTAGACTAGCGGGAGCTGGCTACGAGCAGTACTTC. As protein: CSARPRLAGAGYEQYF.

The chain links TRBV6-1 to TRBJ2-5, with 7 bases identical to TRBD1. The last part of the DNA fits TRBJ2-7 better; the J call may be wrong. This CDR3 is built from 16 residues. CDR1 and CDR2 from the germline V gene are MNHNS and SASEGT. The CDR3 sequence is CASSASPGQLSYEQYF. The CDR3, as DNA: TGTGCCAGCAGTGCTTCCCCGGGACAGTTGTCCTACGAGCAGTACTTC.

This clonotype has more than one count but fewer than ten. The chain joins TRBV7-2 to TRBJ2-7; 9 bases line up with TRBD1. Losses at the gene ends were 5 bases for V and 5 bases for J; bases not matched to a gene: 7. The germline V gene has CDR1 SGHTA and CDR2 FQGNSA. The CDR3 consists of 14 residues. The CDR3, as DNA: TGTGCCAGCAGCAGGGGGGACAGGGCCAACGAGCAGTACTTC. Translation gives CASSRGDRANEQYF.

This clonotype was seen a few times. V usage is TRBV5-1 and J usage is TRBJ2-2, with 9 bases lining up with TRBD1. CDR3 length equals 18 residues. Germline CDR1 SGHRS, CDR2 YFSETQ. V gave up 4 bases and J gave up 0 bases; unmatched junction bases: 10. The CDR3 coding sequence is TGCGCCAGCAGCCCGGGACAGGGAGGGCTTACGAACACCGGGGAGCTGTTTTTT. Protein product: CASSPGQGGLTNTGELFF. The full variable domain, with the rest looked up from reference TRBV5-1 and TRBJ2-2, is KAGVTQTPRYLIKTRGQQVTLSCSPISGHRSVSWYQQTPGQGLQFLFEYFSETQRNKGNFPGRFSGRQFSNSRSEMNVSTLELGDSALYLCASSPGQGGLTNTGELFFGEGSRLTVL.

CDR3 amino acids: CASSSPKGETQYF. CDR3 DNA sequence: TGTGCCAGCAGCTCCCCTAAAGGAGAGACCCAGTACTTC. The rearrangement links TRBV5-6 to TRBJ2-5; D remains unclear. This CDR3 comprises 13 residues. Trimming took off 3 bases at V and 4 bases at J, with 10 bases between the two ends. The germline gives CDR1 SGHDT, CDR2 YYEEEE. Drawing the rest from reference TRBV5-6 and TRBJ2-5, the complete variable domain is DAGVTQSPTHLIKTRGQQVTLRCSPKSGHDTVSWYQQALGQGPQFIFQYYEEEERQRGNFPDRFSGHQFPNYSSELNVNALLLGDSALYLCASSSPKGETQYFGPGTRLLVL.

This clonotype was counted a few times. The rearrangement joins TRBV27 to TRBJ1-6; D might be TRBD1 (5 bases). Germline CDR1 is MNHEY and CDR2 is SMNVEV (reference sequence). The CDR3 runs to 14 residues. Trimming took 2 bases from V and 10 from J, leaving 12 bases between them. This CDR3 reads CASSLARAKSPLHF. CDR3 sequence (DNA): TGTGCCAGCAGTTTAGCCAGGGCTAAATCACCCCTCCACTTT.

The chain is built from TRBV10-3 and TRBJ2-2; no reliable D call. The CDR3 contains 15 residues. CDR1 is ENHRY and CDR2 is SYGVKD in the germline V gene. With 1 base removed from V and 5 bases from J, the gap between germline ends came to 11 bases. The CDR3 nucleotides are TGTGCCATCAGTGAGTGGTCAGGTCCTACCGGGGAGCTGTTTTTT. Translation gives CAISEWSGPTGELFF.

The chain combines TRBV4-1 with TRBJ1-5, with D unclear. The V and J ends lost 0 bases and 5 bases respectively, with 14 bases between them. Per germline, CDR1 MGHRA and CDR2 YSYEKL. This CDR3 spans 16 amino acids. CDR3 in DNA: TGCGCCAGCAGCCAAGATTTGGCCCGAACACATCAGCCCCAGCATTTT. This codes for CASSQDLARTHQPQHF.

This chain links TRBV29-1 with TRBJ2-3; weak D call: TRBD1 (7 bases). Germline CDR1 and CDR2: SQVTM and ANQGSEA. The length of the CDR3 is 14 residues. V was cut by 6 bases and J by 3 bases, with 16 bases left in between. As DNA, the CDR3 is TGCAGCGTCAGACAGGGAGGTGGAACAGATACGCAGTATTTT. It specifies CSVRQGGGTDTQYF.

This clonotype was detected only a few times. CDR3 DNA: TGTGCCACCAGTGACTCGGGACAGGGCAACAATGAGCAGTTCTTC. Translated, it gives CATSDSGQGNNEQFF. The chain is built from TRBV24-1 and TRBJ2-1; 9 positions match TRBD1. Germline V gene lookup returns CDR1 KGHDR and CDR2 SFDVKD. The CDR3 consists of 15 residues. V lost 4 bases to trimming and J lost 5 bases; unmatched junction nucleotides: 5.

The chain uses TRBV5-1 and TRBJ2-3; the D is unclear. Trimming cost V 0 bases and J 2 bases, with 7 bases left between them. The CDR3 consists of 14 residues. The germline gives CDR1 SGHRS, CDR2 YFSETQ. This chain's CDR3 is CASSLESATDTQYF. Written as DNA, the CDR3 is TGCGCCAGCAGCTTGGAGTCTGCCACAGATACGCAGTATTTT.

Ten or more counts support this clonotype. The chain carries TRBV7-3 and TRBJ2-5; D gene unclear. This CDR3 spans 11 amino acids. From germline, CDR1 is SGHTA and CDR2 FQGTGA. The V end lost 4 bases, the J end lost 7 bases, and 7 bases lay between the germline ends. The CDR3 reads CASSSRGTQYF. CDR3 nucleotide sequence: TGTGCCAGCAGCTCTCGAGGGACCCAGTACTTC.

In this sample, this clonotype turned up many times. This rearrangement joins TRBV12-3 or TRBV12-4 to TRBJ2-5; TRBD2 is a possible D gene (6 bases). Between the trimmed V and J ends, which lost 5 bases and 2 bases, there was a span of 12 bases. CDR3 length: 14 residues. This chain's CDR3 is CASSGYRGQETQYF. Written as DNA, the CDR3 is TGTGCCAGCAGTGGATACCGGGGGCAAGAGACCCAGTACTTC.

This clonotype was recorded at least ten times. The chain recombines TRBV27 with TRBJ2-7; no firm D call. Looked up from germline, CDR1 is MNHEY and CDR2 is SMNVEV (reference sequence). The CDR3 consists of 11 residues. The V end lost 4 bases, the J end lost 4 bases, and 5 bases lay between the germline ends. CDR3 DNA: TGTGCCAGCAGTTCTACTTACGAGCAGTACTTC. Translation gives CASSSTYEQYF.

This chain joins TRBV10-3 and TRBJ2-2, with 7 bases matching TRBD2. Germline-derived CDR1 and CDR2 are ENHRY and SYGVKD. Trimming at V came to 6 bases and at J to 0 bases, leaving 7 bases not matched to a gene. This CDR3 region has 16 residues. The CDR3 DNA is TGTGCCATCAGCTCAACTAGCGAGGCGAACACCGGGGAGCTGTTTTTT. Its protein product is CAISSTSEANTGELFF.

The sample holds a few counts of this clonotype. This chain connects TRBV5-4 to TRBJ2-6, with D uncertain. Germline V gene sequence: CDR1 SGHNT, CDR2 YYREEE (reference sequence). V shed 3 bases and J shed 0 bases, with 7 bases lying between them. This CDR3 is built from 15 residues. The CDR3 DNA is TGTGCCAGCAGCTCCTATGACTCTGGGGCCAACGTCCTGACTTTC. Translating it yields CASSSYDSGANVLTF.

The CDR3 loop reads CATSKYSYNEQFF. CDR3 bases: TGTGCCACCAGTAAATACTCCTACAATGAGCAGTTCTTC. The J gene is TRBJ2-1, the V gene TRBV24-1, with unresolved D. Germline CDR1 KGHDR, CDR2 SFDVKD. V shed 6 bases and J shed 0 bases, with 5 bases lying between them. The CDR3 is 13 residues long.

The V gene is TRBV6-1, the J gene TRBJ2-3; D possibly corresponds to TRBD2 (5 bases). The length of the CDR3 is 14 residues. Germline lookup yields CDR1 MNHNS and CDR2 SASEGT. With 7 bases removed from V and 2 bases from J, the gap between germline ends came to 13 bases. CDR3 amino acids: CASILERPTDTQYF. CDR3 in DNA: TGTGCCAGCATCCTTGAGCGGCCCACAGATACGCAGTATTTT.

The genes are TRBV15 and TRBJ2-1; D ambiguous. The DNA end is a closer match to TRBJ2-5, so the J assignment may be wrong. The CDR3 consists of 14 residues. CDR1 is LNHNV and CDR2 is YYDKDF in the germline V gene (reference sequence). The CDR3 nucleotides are TGTGCCACCAGCAGATCGCCGAAATGGGAGACCCAGTACTTC. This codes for CATSRSPKWETQYF.

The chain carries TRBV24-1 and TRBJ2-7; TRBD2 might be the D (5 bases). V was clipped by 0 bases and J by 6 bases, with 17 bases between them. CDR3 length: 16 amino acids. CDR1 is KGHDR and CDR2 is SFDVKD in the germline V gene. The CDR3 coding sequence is TGTGCCACCAGTGATTTGGTGTCGGACTTCTTTTCCGAGCAGTACTTC. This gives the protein CATSDLVSDFFSEQYF.

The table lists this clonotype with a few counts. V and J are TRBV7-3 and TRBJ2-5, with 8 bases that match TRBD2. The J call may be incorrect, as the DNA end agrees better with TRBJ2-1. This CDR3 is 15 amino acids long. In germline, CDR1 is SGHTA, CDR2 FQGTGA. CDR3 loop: CASSSPASGYNEQFF. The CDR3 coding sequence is TGTGCCAGCAGTTCCCCGGCTAGCGGGTACAATGAGCAGTTCTTC.